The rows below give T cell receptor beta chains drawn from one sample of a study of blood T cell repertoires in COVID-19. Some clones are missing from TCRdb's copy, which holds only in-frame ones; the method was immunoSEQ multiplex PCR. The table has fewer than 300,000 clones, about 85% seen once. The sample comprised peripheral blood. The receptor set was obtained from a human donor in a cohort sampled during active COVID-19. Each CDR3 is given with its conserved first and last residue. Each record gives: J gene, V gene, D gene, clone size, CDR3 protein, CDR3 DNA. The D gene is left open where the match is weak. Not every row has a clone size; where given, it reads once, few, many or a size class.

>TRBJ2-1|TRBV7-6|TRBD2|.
CASSLRKREKGYNEQFF
TGTGCCAGCAGCCTACGCAAGCGGGAGAAGGGATACAATGAGCAGTTCTTC
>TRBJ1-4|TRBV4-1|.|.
CASSQAAVSTTRRLFF
TGCGCCAGCAGCCAAGCGGCGGTCTCTACTACGCGACGGCTGTTTTTT
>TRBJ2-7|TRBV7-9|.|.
CASSLTGYEQYF
TGTGCCAGCAGCTTAACAGGCTACGAGCAGTACTTC
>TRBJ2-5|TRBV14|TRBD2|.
CASSLGSSLGLGGETQYF
TGTGCCAGCAGCCTCGGATCTTCTTTAGGACTAGGAGGGGAGACCCAGTACTTC
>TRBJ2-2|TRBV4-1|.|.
CASSRNRDSSRDTGELFF
TGCGCCAGCAGCCGGAACCGGGACTCATCACGGGACACCGGGGAGCTGTTTTTT
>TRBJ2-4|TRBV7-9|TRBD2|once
CASSGTSGRFAKNIQYF
TGTGCCAGCAGCGGGACTAGCGGGAGGTTTGCCAAAAACATTCAGTACTTC
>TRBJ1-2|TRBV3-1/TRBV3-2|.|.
CASSPGVSAYGYTF
TGTGCCAGCAGCCCCGGGGTCTCCGCCTATGGCTACACCTTC
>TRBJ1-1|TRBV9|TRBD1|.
CASSPATGLILNTEAFF
TGTGCCAGCAGCCCTGCGACAGGGCTGATCCTGAACACTGAAGCTTTCTTT
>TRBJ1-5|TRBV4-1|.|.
CASSQVQGQPQHF
TGCGCCAGCAGCCAAGTACAGGGACAGCCCCAGCATTTT
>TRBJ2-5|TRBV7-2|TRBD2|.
CASSPGLALGTQYF
TGTGCCAGCAGCCCGGGACTAGCATTGGGGACCCAGTACTTC
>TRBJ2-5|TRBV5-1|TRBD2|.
CARCNSTTSGCETQYF
TGCGCCAGGTGCAACTCGACCACTAGCGGGTGCGAGACCCAGTACTTC